The entry below describes one T cell receptor (beta chain). What it binds is unknown. Additional autoimmune diseases, uncontrolled infections, pregnancy or lactation disqualified patients. This specimen belongs to a study of Graves' ophthalmopathy and Graves' hyperthyroidism. Study-wide results and caveats: Blood also harbored most expanded thyroid clonotypes above 0.001 frequency. Sensitivity of about 91% and specificity of about 81% were achieved when a 13-signature model separated ophthalmopathy from stable hyperthyroidism.

V was shortened by 5 bases and J by 4 bases, with 23 bases between the two germline ends. Per germline, CDR1 LNHDA and CDR2 SQIVND (reference sequence). This CDR3 is built from 17 residues. As the template, RNA transcripts were used to amplify TCR beta CDR3 regions. Second-round multiplex PCR came after a first-round RT-PCR that employed HTBI primers. In TCRdb, the multiplex PCR reads were re-called with MiXCR into one record per CDR3 protein. This sample carries some 750,000 distinct CDR3 sequences, 35% to 50% of them seen once, and the ten largest clones take less than 55%. Specimen: peripheral blood. The sequence derives from an adult man with Graves' ophthalmopathy. The V and J genes are TRBV19 and TRBJ1-2; D may be TRBD1 (5 bases). The CDR3 reads CASSVGLAGSSSYGYTF. The DNA for the CDR3 is TGTGCCAGTAGTGTGGGACTAGCGGGCTCCTCCTCCTATGGCTACACCTTC.